This T cell receptor (beta chain) comes out of a study of OX40 agonist ivuxolimab in advanced cancers. TCRdb keeps only in-frame clones here, not all; method: immunoSEQ multiplex PCR. The table lists just under 95,000 clones, 80% to 90% of them singletons, with about 0.3% in the top ten. The material sequenced was CD4+ or CD8+ T cells sorted from blood, taken in a trial of the OX40 agonist ivuxolimab. The TCR sequence derives from an adult with an advanced solid tumor such as melanoma, head and neck, liver or kidney cancer.

The CDR3 spells CASSLGLAGITDTQYF. The CDR3 coding sequence is TGTGCCAGCAGCTTGGGGCTAGCGGGGATAACAGATACGCAGTATTTT. The rearrangement links TRBV5-4 to TRBJ2-3; 9 bases line up with TRBD2. From germline, CDR1 is SGHNT and CDR2 YYREEE (reference sequence). The CDR3 consists of 16 residues. V gave up 0 bases and J gave up 3 bases; unmatched junction bases: 5.